Sequencing of this TCR beta chain was carried out in a study of T cells in localized non-small cell lung cancer. A remark on this clone: Its target is not known.

Produced via immunoSEQ multiplex PCR; TCRdb's table is partial and in-frame only. The sample consists of roughly 26,000 clones, around 85% of them appearing once. Study results and limitations: Median detection of top 100 tumor clones in adjacent lung was around 59 clones. Increased T cell density in blood showed an association with longer overall survival. Adjacent uninvolved lung had the highest clonality, suggesting focused antigen responses.

Per the germline V gene, CDR1 is SGHTA and CDR2 is FQGNSA. The ends were cut back, 1 base at V and 2 bases at J, with 8 bases in the middle. The CDR3 runs 14 residues. The specimen comprised peripheral blood, sampled before any cancer treatment. The genes are TRBV7-2 and TRBJ1-2, with D uncertain. This receptor was obtained from a female donor of 60 years or more with stage II squamous cell lung carcinoma. CDR3 coding DNA: TGTGCCAGCAGCTTAGAAGGGCTCAACTATGGCTACACCTTC. Its translation is CASSLEGLNYGYTF.